Listed here are 9 T cell receptor beta chains from one sample, sequenced in a study of memory CD4+ T cells and cytomegalovirus serostatus (dated by TCRdb to 2018 to 2020). Library construction relied on the immunoSEQ multiplex PCR assay. The immuneACCESS repertoire file appears here via TCRdb, limited to in-frame rearrangements. These files lack a portion of the clones; in checked studies, under half of the deficit traces to unresolved V genes, and the cause of the others is not known. Recorded for this sample are some 30,000 clones; 65% to 80% of them occurred a single time. The ten most abundant clones make up less than 0.8% of the sample. Single viable CD3+CD4+CD8-CD45RO+ cells were sorted as memory CD4+ T cells on a FACSAria II. The sample comprised memory CD4+ T cells from blood. The receptors here all came from an adult in good health and CMV-seronegative. Some clones in this sample may be carry-over from other donors' samples.

The chain links TRBV6-5 to TRBJ2-6; D gene unclear. The germline V and J ends were trimmed by 6 bases and 0 bases, with 9 bases remaining between them. CDR3 length equals 15 residues. Germline lookup yields CDR1 MNHEY and CDR2 SVGAGI. CDR3 sequence (DNA): TGTGCCAGCAGCCCCCGGTTCTCTGGGGCCAACGTCCTGACTTTC. It translates to CASSPRFSGANVLTF.

The V and J genes are TRBV2 and TRBJ1-4; D may be TRBD1 (5 bases). V was pared by 6 bases and J by 5 bases, with 13 bases between. There are 14 residues in the CDR3. Germline-derived CDR1 and CDR2 are SNHLY and FYNNEI. This CDR3 reads CASRGGTVNEKLFF. The CDR3 bases are TGTGCCAGCAGAGGCGGGACGGTAAATGAAAAACTGTTTTTT.

The CDR3 DNA follows: TGTGCCAGTAGCGCGTCAGACGTTACCTACGAGCAGTACTTC. The encoded protein is CASSASDVTYEQYF. This chain links TRBV19 with TRBJ2-7; D gene uncertain. Germline V gene data show CDR1 as LNHDA and CDR2 as SQIVND (reference sequence). Trimming shortened V by 6 bases and J by 2 bases, and 14 bases separated the two germline ends. The CDR3 runs to 14 residues.

V is TRBV18 and J is TRBJ1-2; D gene unclear. The V and J ends lost 0 bases and 7 bases respectively, with 15 bases between them. CDR3 length: 15 residues. The V gene's germline CDR1 is KGHSH and CDR2 LQKENI. The CDR3 is CASSPPGMGMRGYTF. The CDR3 coding sequence is TGTGCCAGCTCACCACCTGGGATGGGGATGCGTGGCTACACCTTC.

This chain joins TRBV6-1 and TRBJ1-2; D is possibly TRBD1 (5 bases). From germline, CDR1 is MNHNS and CDR2 SASEGT. The CDR3 runs to 14 residues. The ends were cut back, 6 bases at V and 6 bases at J, with 17 bases in the middle. CDR3 bases: TGTGCCAGCAGCCGGGACGTACGAATTAATGGCTACACCTTC. Translation: CASSRDVRINGYTF.

This clone was counted a few times. The chain couples TRBV6-5 to TRBJ1-2; a possible D gene is TRBD1 (5 bases). V lost 3 bases to trimming and J lost 4 bases, with 12 bases between them. Germline lookup yields CDR1 MNHEY and CDR2 SVGAGI. The CDR3 is 14 residues long. CDR3 nucleotides: TGTGCCAGCAGTTATTCCAGGGCGTTCTATGGCTACACCTTC. Protein sequence: CASSYSRAFYGYTF.

V gene TRBV7-9 combines with J gene TRBJ2-7; a weak D match, TRBD2 (5 bases). With 2 bases removed from V and 5 bases from J, the gap between germline ends came to 10 bases. This CDR3 spans 13 amino acids. Germline V CDR1 and CDR2: SEHNR, FQNEAQ (reference sequence). The CDR3 sequence is CASSLRGSHEQYF. The CDR3 nucleotides are TGTGCCAGCAGCTTACGGGGATCCCACGAGCAGTACTTC.

The genes are TRBV4-1 and TRBJ1-1; D remains unclear. CDR1 and CDR2 (germline): MGHRA, YSYEKL. CDR3 length: 14 amino acids. Trimming removed 3 bases from V and 3 bases from J, with 11 bases in between. The CDR3 loop is CASSHSHVDTEAFF. CDR3 DNA sequence: TGCGCCAGCAGCCACAGTCATGTGGACACTGAAGCTTTCTTT.

The chain uses TRBV5-1 and TRBJ1-3; 7 bases map to TRBD1. The CDR3 has 16 amino acids. The V segment lost 5 bases and the J segment 0 bases; nucleotides outside the gene matches: 8. Germline CDR1 SGHRS, CDR2 YFSETQ. Written as DNA, the CDR3 is TGCGCCAGCAGTCCTGGACAGGTTTACTCTGGAAACACCATATATTTT. It translates to CASSPGQVYSGNTIYF.